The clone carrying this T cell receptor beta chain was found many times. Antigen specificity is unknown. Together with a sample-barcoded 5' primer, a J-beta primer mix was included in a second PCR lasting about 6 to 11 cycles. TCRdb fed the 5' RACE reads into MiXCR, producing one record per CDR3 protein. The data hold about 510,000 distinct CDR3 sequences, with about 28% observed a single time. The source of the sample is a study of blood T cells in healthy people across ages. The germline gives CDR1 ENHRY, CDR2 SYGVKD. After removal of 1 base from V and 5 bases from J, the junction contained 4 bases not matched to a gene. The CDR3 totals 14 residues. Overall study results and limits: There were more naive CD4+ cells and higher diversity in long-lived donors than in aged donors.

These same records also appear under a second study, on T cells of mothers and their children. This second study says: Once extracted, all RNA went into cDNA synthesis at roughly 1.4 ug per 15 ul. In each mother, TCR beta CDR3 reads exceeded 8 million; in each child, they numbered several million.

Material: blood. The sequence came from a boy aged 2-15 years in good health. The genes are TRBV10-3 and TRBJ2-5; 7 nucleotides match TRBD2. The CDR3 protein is CAISELSGGETQYF. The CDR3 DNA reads TGTGCCATCAGTGAGTTGTCGGGAGGCGAGACCCAGTACTTC.